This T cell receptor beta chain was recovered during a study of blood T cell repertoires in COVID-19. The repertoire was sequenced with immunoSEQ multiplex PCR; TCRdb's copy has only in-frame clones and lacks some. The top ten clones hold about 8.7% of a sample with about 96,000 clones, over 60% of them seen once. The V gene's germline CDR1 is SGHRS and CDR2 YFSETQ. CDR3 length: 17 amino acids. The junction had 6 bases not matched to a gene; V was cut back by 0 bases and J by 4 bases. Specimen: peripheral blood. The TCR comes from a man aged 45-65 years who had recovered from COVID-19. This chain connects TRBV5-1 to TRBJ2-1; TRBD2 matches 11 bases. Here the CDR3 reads CASSLAGLAGGYNEQFF. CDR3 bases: TGCGCCAGCAGCTTGGCCGGGCTAGCGGGGGGATACAATGAGCAGTTCTTC.